This T cell receptor (beta chain) came from a study of monozygotic twins with inflammatory bowel disease. As regards this clonotype: Its specificity is unknown.

Each donor had approximately 2.4 ml of blood drawn. Study-wide findings and caveats: Compared with healthy co-twins, IBD patients showed reduced TCRbeta repertoire diversity by inverse Simpson. No one strong IBD-associated signal or clonotype was supported.

From around 4,000 ng of total RNA, each TCR library was prepared. TCRdb re-called the 5' RACE reads and shows each CDR3 protein once, DNA omitted. This sample's clone table lists 350,000 to 500,000 distinct CDR3 sequences. Germline V gene data show CDR1 as LGHDT and CDR2 as YNNKEL (reference sequence). This CDR3 has 13 amino acids. The V call is TRBV3-1, the J call TRBJ2-2; the TRBD2 assignment by TCRdb is unverifiable without DNA. This sequence originates from a human donor with ulcerative colitis or Crohn's disease, or a healthy co-twin of an affected twin (not recorded which). The sample comprised blood. CDR3: CASSRRGTGELFF.